This T cell receptor (beta chain) was retrieved from a study of shared clonotypes between healthy human individuals. Study-wide findings and caveats: Sampling covered blood only; tissue repertoires likely differ. Several donors showed sharing of about 4.7% of naive CD4 clonotypes.

In replicate PCRs of sorted subsets, about 190 ng DNA, approximately 32,000 T cell genomes, was used. Sequenced by immunoSEQ multiplex PCR; TCRdb stores in-frame clones only, minus some. Among some 120,000 clones, more than 65% were seen once, and the ten largest hold roughly 24%. Looked up from germline, CDR1 is SGHTS and CDR2 is YDEGEE. This CDR3 has 17 amino acids. The V end lost 0 bases, the J end lost 0 bases, and 14 bases lay between the germline ends. Donors, without exception, were Caucasian adults residing in Nashville, Tennessee. Turning to this clone: Its antigen is not known.

The chain uses TRBV5-8 and TRBJ2-3; D unresolved. The sequencing sample was made of memory CD8+ T cells sorted from blood. Subset denoted: CD45RO+ cells pooled with CCR7-negative TemRA cells. The clonotype originates from a woman aged 25 to 45 in good health. The CDR3 DNA follows: TGTGCCAGCAGCTTGGCCTATATCCCAAGGAGCACAGATACGCAGTATTTT. Amino acids: CASSLAYIPRSTDTQYF.